The entry that follows covers one TCR beta chain sequence. The entry originates in a study of blood T cell repertoires in COVID-19. Study context: The United States, Italy and Spain were the sources of the acute and convalescent COVID-19 samples.

The repertoire was sequenced with immunoSEQ multiplex PCR; TCRdb's copy has only in-frame clones and lacks some. The table shows 110,000 to 150,000 clones, with roughly 80% occurring only once. Between the trimmed V and J ends, which lost 8 bases and 0 bases, there was a span of 14 bases. Per the germline V gene, CDR1 is MNHEY and CDR2 is SVGAGI. This CDR3 has 14 amino acids. Individuals aged roughly 18 to 95 years were recruited from 24 US areas. This chain joins TRBV6-5 and TRBJ2-7, with D possibly TRBD2 on 7 matching bases. This receptor was identified in a woman aged 45-65 years who had recovered from COVID-19. The sample was PBMCs or T cells enriched from blood (not recorded which). CDR3 coding DNA: TGTGCCAGCGCCCGGGGGGCTAGCTCCTACGAGCAGTACTTC. Translating it yields CASARGASSYEQYF.